This T cell receptor (beta chain) was obtained from a study of pediatric ulcerative colitis. Profiled with immunoSEQ multiplex PCR; TCRdb holds only in-frame clones, not every one. The repertoire holds about 36,000 clones, around 73% seen once, with around 0.7% in the top ten. Rectal tissue came from one to two pinch biopsies taken at colonoscopy. Trimming removed 0 bases at V and 8 bases at J, with 9 bases between. CDR3 length equals 13 residues. Germline CDR1 SGHNT, CDR2 YENEEA. The sequence was obtained from a boy younger than 18 with moderate ulcerative colitis. The sequenced material came from gut tissue. This chain joins TRBV11-3 and TRBJ2-3; D is undetermined. CDR3 coding DNA: TGTGCCAGCAGCTTAGATAGAGCTGGTACGCAGTATTTT. Translated, it gives CASSLDRAGTQYF. Together with reference TRBV11-3 and TRBJ2-3, the CDR3 gives the full variable domain: EAGVVQSPRYKIIEKKQPVAFWCNPISGHNTLYWYLQNLGQGPELLIRYENEEAVDDSQLPKDRFSAERLKGVDSTLKIQPAELGDSAVYLCASSLDRAGTQYFGPGTRLTVL.